This TCR beta chain was documented in a study of cytomegalovirus exposure and HLA in healthy donors. The PCR ran on 60 Vbeta and 13 Jbeta primers. Method: immunoSEQ multiplex PCR; TCRdb's copy keeps in-frame clones and lacks some. This sample has over 200,000 clones; 80% to 90% occur once, and the top ten carry roughly 0.99%. Germline loops: CDR1 MNHNS, CDR2 SASEGT. Trimming cost V 3 bases and J 1 base, with 12 bases left between them. The CDR3 sequence is 15 residues long. The V and J genes are TRBV6-1 and TRBJ2-5; D is possibly TRBD2 (7 bases). This receptor was identified in a young woman in good health and CMV-seronegative. The sequencing sample was made of PBMCs. The CDR3 DNA is TGTGCCAGCAGTGAGAGGGCGGGGGCCCAAGAGACCCAGTACTTC. Protein product: CASSERAGAQETQYF.